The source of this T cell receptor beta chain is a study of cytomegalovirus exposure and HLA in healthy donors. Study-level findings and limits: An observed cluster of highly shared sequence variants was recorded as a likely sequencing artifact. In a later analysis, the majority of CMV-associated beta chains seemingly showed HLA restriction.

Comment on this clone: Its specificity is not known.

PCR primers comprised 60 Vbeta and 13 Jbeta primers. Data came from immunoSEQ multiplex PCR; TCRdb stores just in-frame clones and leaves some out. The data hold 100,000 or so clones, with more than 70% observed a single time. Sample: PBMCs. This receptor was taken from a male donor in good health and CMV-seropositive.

The CDR3 nucleotides read TGTGCCAGCAGTGGGGGACTAGCGGGAGCCGGGCCTTACGAGCAGTACTTC. Translated, it gives CASSGGLAGAGPYEQYF. The rearrangement links TRBV6-1 to TRBJ2-7; 14 bases map to TRBD2. With 4 bases clipped from V and 4 bases from J, the junction kept 9 bases outside the gene matches. Germline loops: CDR1 MNHNS, CDR2 SASEGT. This CDR3 is 17 amino acids long.